The clone carrying this T cell receptor (beta chain) turned up a few times. Its antigen is as yet unknown. The source of the sample is a study of type 1 and type 2 diabetes patients. For the study at large: CD4+ or CD8+ T cells were positively selected from PBMCs with microbeads. A total of under 25,000,000 paired-end reads came from the whole study.

This CDR3 is built from 11 residues. V dropped 2 bases and J dropped 7 bases, with 3 bases sitting between them. CDR1 SGDLS and CDR2 YYNGEE come from the germline V gene. Whole-study findings and limits: Both CD4+ and CD8+ type 2 diabetes repertoires showed significantly higher diversity than type 1. Some HECs seen only in T1D might also appear in more T2D or control samples.

Amplification started from genomic DNA. A primer set of 30 forward and 13 reverse primers amplified the CDR3. TCRdb re-called the multiplex PCR reads through MiXCR, storing one row per CDR3 protein. The table includes 250,000 or so distinct CDR3 sequences, roughly 44% detected once. This TCR came from a man between 18 and 29 years old with type 2 diabetes. V is TRBV9 and J is TRBJ2-2; D call uncertain. The specimen was peripheral blood mononuclear cells (PBMCs). The CDR3 DNA follows: TGTGCCAGCAGCGTGCACGGGGAGCTGTTTTTT. Its protein product is CASSVHGELFF. The entire variable domain, with the rest obtained from reference TRBV9 and TRBJ2-2, is as follows: DSGVTQTPKHLITATGQRVTLRCSPRSGDLSVYWYQQSLDQGLQFLIQYYNGEERAKGNILERFSAQQFPDLHSELNLSSLELGDSALYFCASSVHGELFFGEGSRLTVL.